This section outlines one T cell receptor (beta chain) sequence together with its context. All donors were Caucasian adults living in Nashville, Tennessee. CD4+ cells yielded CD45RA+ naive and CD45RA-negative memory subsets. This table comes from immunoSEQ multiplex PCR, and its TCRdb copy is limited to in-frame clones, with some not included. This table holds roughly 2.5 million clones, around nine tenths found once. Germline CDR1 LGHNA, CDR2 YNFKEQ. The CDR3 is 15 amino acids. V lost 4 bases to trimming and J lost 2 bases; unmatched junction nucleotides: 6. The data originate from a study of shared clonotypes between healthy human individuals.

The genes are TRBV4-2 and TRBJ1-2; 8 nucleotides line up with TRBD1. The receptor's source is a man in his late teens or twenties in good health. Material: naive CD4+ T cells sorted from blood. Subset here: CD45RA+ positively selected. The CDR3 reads CASSLPGQENYGYTF. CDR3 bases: TGTGCCAGCAGCCTCCCGGGACAGGAAAACTATGGCTACACCTTC.